These 2 T cell receptor beta chains share one sample of origin, sequenced in a study of cytomegalovirus exposure and HLA in healthy donors. This PCR relied on a set of 60 Vbeta primers and 13 Jbeta primers. Clones were read by immunoSEQ multiplex PCR, and TCRdb kept only the in-frame ones, dropping some. The sample includes about 75,000 clones, 80% to 90% of them seen just once. Material: PBMCs. Receptors originate from a man aged 65-85 years in good health and CMV-seropositive.

This clone appeared a single time. The chain links TRBV2 to TRBJ1-5; D call uncertain. Germline V gene sequence: CDR1 SNHLY, CDR2 FYNNEI. Trimming left V 6 bases short and J 2 bases short, with 11 bases between. The CDR3 contains 14 residues. The CDR3 region is CASRPGFGNQPQHF. The CDR3 nucleotides read TGTGCCAGCAGACCGGGGTTTGGCAATCAGCCCCAGCATTTT.

V usage is TRBV13 and J usage is TRBJ2-5; 7 bases match TRBD1. The J call could be wrong; TRBJ2-7 is a better fit for the DNA end. The CDR3 length is 14 residues. CDR1 is PRHDT, CDR2 FYEKMQ, per germline (reference sequence). CDR3 sequence reads: CASSLRQGPYEQYF. DNA for the CDR3: TGTGCCAGCAGCCTAAGACAGGGCCCCTACGAGCAGTACTTC.